This is a list of T cell receptor beta chains from one sample in a study of OX40 agonist ivuxolimab in advanced cancers. Libraries were prepared by immunoSEQ multiplex PCR; TCRdb keeps only in-frame clonotypes and omits some of them. The sample consists of approximately 70,000 clones, 91% of them appearing once. The specimen comprised CD4+ or CD8+ T cells sorted from blood, sampled in a trial of the OX40 agonist ivuxolimab. The source is an adult with an advanced solid tumor such as melanoma, head and neck, liver or kidney cancer. CDR3s include the opening cysteine and the closing phenylalanine or tryptophan. The D gene is left open where the match is weak. Part of the rows lack a size; the others show once, few, many or a class for expanded clones.

d_gene: NA
abundance: NA
v_gene: TRBV5-6
j_gene: TRBJ2-3
CDR3aa: CASSLNHLSTDTQYF
CDR3nt: TGTGCCAGCAGCTTGAACCACCTTAGCACAGATACGCAGTATTTT

d_gene: NA
abundance: NA
v_gene: TRBV19
j_gene: TRBJ2-3
CDR3aa: CASSPSTTDTQYF
CDR3nt: TGTGCCAGTAGTCCGAGTACCACAGATACGCAGTATTTT

d_gene: TRBD1
abundance: NA
v_gene: TRBV29-1
j_gene: TRBJ2-5
CDR3aa: CSVQDRQETQYF
CDR3nt: TGCAGCGTTCAGGACAGGCAAGAGACCCAGTACTTC

d_gene: TRBD2
abundance: NA
v_gene: TRBV6-6
j_gene: TRBJ2-3
CDR3aa: CASSLGTSGTDTQYF
CDR3nt: TGTGCCAGCAGTTTAGGGACTAGCGGCACAGATACGCAGTATTTT

d_gene: TRBD2
abundance: NA
v_gene: TRBV5-4
j_gene: TRBJ2-5
CDR3aa: CASSLGLAGGETQYF
CDR3nt: TGTGCCAGCAGCTTGGGACTAGCGGGAGGAGAGACCCAGTACTTC

d_gene: TRBD2
abundance: NA
v_gene: TRBV19
j_gene: TRBJ2-1
CDR3aa: CASTLEGLAGGPNEQFF
CDR3nt: TGTGCCAGTACCCTGGAGGGACTAGCGGGAGGGCCAAATGAGCAGTTCTTC

d_gene: NA
abundance: once
v_gene: TRBV11-2
j_gene: TRBJ2-7
CDR3aa: CASSFGSTVSEEQYF
CDR3nt: TGTGCCAGCAGCTTTGGTTCGACAGTTTCGGAGGAGCAGTACTTC

d_gene: TRBD2
abundance: NA
v_gene: TRBV5-1
j_gene: TRBJ2-1
CDR3aa: CASSSTGTIDNEQFF
CDR3nt: TGCGCCAGCAGCTCGACCGGGACTATAGACAATGAGCAGTTCTTC

d_gene: NA
abundance: NA
v_gene: TRBV11-3
j_gene: TRBJ2-3
CDR3aa: CASSFAPGTDTQYF
CDR3nt: TGTGCCAGCAGCTTCGCCCCGGGGACAGATACGCAGTATTTT

d_gene: NA
abundance: NA
v_gene: TRBV5-5
j_gene: TRBJ2-7
CDR3aa: CASSLAGSGGGYEQYF
CDR3nt: TGTGCCAGCAGCTTGGCCGGTAGTGGGGGTGGATACGAGCAGTACTTC

d_gene: TRBD2
abundance: NA
v_gene: TRBV9
j_gene: TRBJ2-7
CDR3aa: CASSVRAGEPYEQYF
CDR3nt: TGTGCCAGCAGCGTAAGAGCGGGAGAACCCTACGAGCAGTACTTC

d_gene: TRBD2
abundance: NA
v_gene: TRBV5-1
j_gene: TRBJ2-1
CDR3aa: CASSLGGGTGNEQFF
CDR3nt: TGCGCCAGCAGCTTGGGCGGGGGGACGGGAAATGAGCAGTTCTTC

d_gene: NA
abundance: NA
v_gene: TRBV19
j_gene: TRBJ2-3
CDR3aa: CASSIDGQSTDTQYF
CDR3nt: TGTGCCAGTAGTATAGATGGACAGAGCACAGATACGCAGTATTTT

d_gene: TRBD1
abundance: once
v_gene: TRBV10-3
j_gene: TRBJ1-2
CDR3aa: CAIRQGAERGYTF
CDR3nt: TGTGCCATCAGGCAGGGGGCAGAGAGGGGCTACACCTTC

d_gene: NA
abundance: NA
v_gene: TRBV11-2
j_gene: TRBJ2-1
CDR3aa: CASSLGDGYEQFF
CDR3nt: TGTGCCAGCAGCTTAGGGGATGGGTATGAGCAGTTCTTC

d_gene: NA
abundance: NA
v_gene: TRBV10-1
j_gene: TRBJ2-3
CDR3aa: CASSESGATDTQYF
CDR3nt: TGCGCCAGCAGTGAGTCGGGGGCCACAGATACGCAGTATTTT

d_gene: NA
abundance: NA
v_gene: TRBV27
j_gene: TRBJ2-2
CDR3aa: CASRISGTGELFF
CDR3nt: TGTGCCAGCAGGATTAGCGGCACCGGGGAGCTGTTTTTT

d_gene: NA
abundance: once
v_gene: TRBV19
j_gene: TRBJ2-1
CDR3aa: CASSISRSSYNEQFF
CDR3nt: TGTGCCAGTAGTATAAGCAGGAGCTCCTACAATGAGCAGTTCTTC

d_gene: NA
abundance: NA
v_gene: TRBV6-6
j_gene: TRBJ2-5
CDR3aa: CASSYGHQETQYF
CDR3nt: TGTGCCAGCAGTTACGGACACCAAGAGACCCAGTACTTC

d_gene: NA
abundance: NA
v_gene: TRBV9
j_gene: TRBJ2-6
CDR3aa: CASSVGGNTGANVLTF
CDR3nt: TGTGCCAGCAGCGTAGGGGGGAATACTGGGGCCAACGTCCTGACTTTC

d_gene: TRBD1
abundance: once
v_gene: TRBV6-1
j_gene: TRBJ1-3
CDR3aa: CASSSINRGDTIYF
CDR3nt: TGTGCCAGCAGTTCGATCAACAGGGGCGACACCATATATTTT

d_gene: NA
abundance: NA
v_gene: TRBV7-8
j_gene: TRBJ1-2
CDR3aa: CASSLAPSTGLVLTF
CDR3nt: TGTGCCAGCAGCTTAGCCCCTTCCACAGGGTTAGTACTCACCTTC

d_gene: TRBD1
abundance: NA
v_gene: TRBV6-5
j_gene: TRBJ1-2
CDR3aa: CASNSLGTGDRGYTF
CDR3nt: TGTGCCAGCAATTCCCTCGGGACAGGGGATCGTGGCTACACCTTC

d_gene: TRBD1
abundance: NA
v_gene: TRBV14
j_gene: TRBJ2-4
CDR3aa: CASSQQGAVNIQYF
CDR3nt: TGTGCCAGCAGCCAACAGGGGGCTGTGAACATTCAGTACTTC

d_gene: NA
abundance: NA
v_gene: TRBV30
j_gene: TRBJ2-1
CDR3aa: CAWSSASEQFF
CDR3nt: TGTGCCTGGAGTTCTGCTAGTGAGCAGTTCTTC

d_gene: TRBD1
abundance: once
v_gene: TRBV4-2
j_gene: TRBJ1-5
CDR3aa: CASSAGQGAFQPQHF
CDR3nt: TGTGCCAGCAGCGCTGGACAGGGGGCCTTTCAGCCCCAGCATTTT

d_gene: TRBD2
abundance: once
v_gene: TRBV7-2
j_gene: TRBJ2-3
CDR3aa: CASSLYTSGRFGDTQYF
CDR3nt: TGTGCCAGCAGCCTTTATACTAGCGGGAGATTTGGAGATACGCAGTATTTT

d_gene: NA
abundance: NA
v_gene: TRBV9
j_gene: TRBJ2-3
CDR3aa: CASSVEGVDTQYF
CDR3nt: TGTGCCAGCAGCGTAGAAGGGGTCGATACGCAGTATTTT

d_gene: NA
abundance: NA
v_gene: TRBV10-3
j_gene: TRBJ2-3
CDR3aa: CAISQGPSTDTQYF
CDR3nt: TGTGCCATTTCTCAGGGGCCTAGCACAGATACGCAGTATTTT

d_gene: NA
abundance: NA
v_gene: TRBV12-1
j_gene: TRBJ1-2
CDR3aa: CASSSLFGGSDRHGYTF
CDR3nt: TGTGCCAGCAGCTCCCTTTTTGGAGGATCCGATCGCCATGGCTACACCTTC

d_gene: NA
abundance: NA
v_gene: TRBV6-5
j_gene: TRBJ1-1
CDR3aa: CASSYTLGAVTEAFF
CDR3nt: TGTGCCAGCAGTTACACCCTTGGGGCGGTCACTGAAGCTTTCTTT

d_gene: TRBD2
abundance: NA
v_gene: TRBV7-3
j_gene: TRBJ2-2
CDR3aa: CASSLMSSGNTGELFF
CDR3nt: TGTGCCAGCAGCTTAATGTCTAGCGGGAACACCGGGGAGCTGTTTTTT

d_gene: NA
abundance: NA
v_gene: TRBV19
j_gene: TRBJ2-7
CDR3aa: CASSHRRGTYEQYF
CDR3nt: TGTGCCAGTAGTCACCGAAGGGGAACCTACGAGCAGTACTTC

d_gene: TRBD1
abundance: NA
v_gene: TRBV11-3
j_gene: TRBJ2-7
CDR3aa: CASSLVSGTGGDEQYF
CDR3nt: TGTGCCAGCAGCTTAGTATCCGGGACAGGGGGCGACGAGCAGTACTTC

d_gene: NA
abundance: NA
v_gene: TRBV9
j_gene: TRBJ2-7
CDR3aa: CASTPGERVSYEQYF
CDR3nt: TGTGCCAGCACCCCGGGGGAGCGAGTCTCCTACGAGCAGTACTTC

d_gene: NA
abundance: NA
v_gene: TRBV7-7
j_gene: TRBJ2-2
CDR3aa: CASSLTGELFF
CDR3nt: TGTGCTAGCAGCCTCACCGGGGAGCTGTTTTTT

d_gene: TRBD2
abundance: NA
v_gene: TRBV5-1
j_gene: TRBJ2-7
CDR3aa: CASSLGLAGTYEQYF
CDR3nt: TGCGCCAGCAGCTTGGGGCTAGCGGGAACCTACGAGCAGTACTTC

d_gene: NA
abundance: NA
v_gene: TRBV2
j_gene: TRBJ1-2
CDR3aa: CASSLGGIDYGYTF
CDR3nt: TGTGCCAGCAGTCTAGGCGGGATAGACTATGGCTACACCTTC

d_gene: TRBD2
abundance: once
v_gene: TRBV9
j_gene: TRBJ2-2
CDR3aa: CASSPSLAGDVFNTGELFF
CDR3nt: TGTGCCAGCAGCCCATCCCTAGCGGGAGATGTGTTCAACACCGGGGAGCTGTTTTTT

d_gene: TRBD2
abundance: NA
v_gene: TRBV5-8
j_gene: TRBJ2-3
CDR3aa: CASSLHFRGRSDTQYF
CDR3nt: TGTGCCAGCAGCTTGCACTTTCGCGGGAGATCAGATACGCAGTATTTT

d_gene: NA
abundance: once
v_gene: TRBV5-4
j_gene: TRBJ2-5
CDR3aa: CASTSQAREAQETQYF
CDR3nt: TGTGCCAGCACCTCTCAAGCCAGGGAGGCCCAAGAGACCCAGTACTTC

d_gene: NA
abundance: NA
v_gene: TRBV19
j_gene: TRBJ1-3
CDR3aa: CASSTGLEAGNTIYF
CDR3nt: TGTGCCAGTAGTACTGGACTGGAGGCTGGAAACACCATATATTTT

d_gene: TRBD1
abundance: NA
v_gene: TRBV5-1
j_gene: TRBJ2-7
CDR3aa: CASSHLDRGSYEQYF
CDR3nt: TGCGCCAGCAGTCATCTGGACAGGGGCTCCTACGAGCAGTACTTC

d_gene: TRBD1
abundance: NA
v_gene: TRBV30
j_gene: TRBJ2-6
CDR3aa: CAWDGTGSSGANVLTF
CDR3nt: TGTGCCTGGGACGGGACAGGGAGCTCTGGGGCCAACGTCCTGACTTTC

d_gene: NA
abundance: NA
v_gene: TRBV5-6
j_gene: TRBJ1-1
CDR3aa: CASSLAKIGGAAAFF
CDR3nt: TGTGCCAGCAGCTTAGCAAAAATAGGGGGGGCTGCAGCTTTCTTT